This TCR beta chain was documented in a study of cytotoxic CD8 clonotypes in ibrutinib-treated CLL. Study-wide results and limits: Treatment saw public clonotypes, which were uncommon, either contract or stay stable.

The assay was immunoSEQ multiplex PCR, and TCRdb's table has in-frame clones only and misses some. In the table there are 150,000 or so clones, around three quarters of which are singletons. V gave up 3 bases and J gave up 0 bases, with 16 bases separating them. The CDR3 spans 17 residues. Germline CDR1 and CDR2: LGHNA and YSLEER. As concerns this clone: What it binds is unknown.

The source of this sequence is a human donor with chronic lymphocytic leukemia. This sample comprised PBMCs, obtained after 12 months of ibrutinib treatment. The J gene is TRBJ2-3, the V gene TRBV4-3; D could derive from TRBD1 or TRBD2 (5 bases each). The CDR3 DNA follows: TGCGCCAGCAGCCAGTTTGTTGGGGGTATTAGCACAGATACGCAGTATTTT. Protein product: CASSQFVGGISTDTQYF.